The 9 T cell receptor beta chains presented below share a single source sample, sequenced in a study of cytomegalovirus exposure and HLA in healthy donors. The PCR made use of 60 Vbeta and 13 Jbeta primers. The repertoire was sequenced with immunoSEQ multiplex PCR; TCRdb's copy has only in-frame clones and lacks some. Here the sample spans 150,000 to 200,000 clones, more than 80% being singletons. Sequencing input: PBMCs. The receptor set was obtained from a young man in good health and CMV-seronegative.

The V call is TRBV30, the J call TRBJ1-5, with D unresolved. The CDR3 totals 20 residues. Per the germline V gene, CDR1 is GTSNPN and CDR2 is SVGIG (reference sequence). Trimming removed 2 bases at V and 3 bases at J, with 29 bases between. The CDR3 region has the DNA TGTGCCTGGAGTACTGCCAATCCCTGGCAGGCCTCCAACCCCAATCAGCCCCAGCATTTT. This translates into CAWSTANPWQASNPNQPQHF.

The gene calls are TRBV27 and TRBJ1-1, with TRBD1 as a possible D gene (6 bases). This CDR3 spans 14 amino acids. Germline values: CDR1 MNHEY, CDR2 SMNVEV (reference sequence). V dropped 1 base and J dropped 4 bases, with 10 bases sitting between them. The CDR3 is CASSLYRAGTEAFF. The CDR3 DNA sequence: TGTGCCAGCAGTTTATACAGGGCAGGCACTGAAGCTTTCTTT.

The DNA for the CDR3 is TGTGCCAGCAGCCGAGAGCTACAGGCTCCTGGGGCCAACGTCCTGACTTTC. Translating it yields CASSRELQAPGANVLTF. The V and J genes are TRBV5-4 and TRBJ2-6; D possibly corresponds to TRBD1 (5 bases). Germline V lookup: CDR1 SGHNT, CDR2 YYREEE (reference sequence). CDR3 length: 17 amino acids. Between the trimmed V and J ends, which lost 4 bases and 2 bases, there was a span of 16 bases.

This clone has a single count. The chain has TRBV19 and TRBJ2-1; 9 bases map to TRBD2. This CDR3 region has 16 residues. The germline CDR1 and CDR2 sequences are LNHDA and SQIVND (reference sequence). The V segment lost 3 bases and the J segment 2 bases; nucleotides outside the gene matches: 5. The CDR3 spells CASSIGSGRTYNEQFF. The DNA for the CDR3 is TGTGCCAGTAGTATTGGGAGCGGGAGGACCTACAATGAGCAGTTCTTC.

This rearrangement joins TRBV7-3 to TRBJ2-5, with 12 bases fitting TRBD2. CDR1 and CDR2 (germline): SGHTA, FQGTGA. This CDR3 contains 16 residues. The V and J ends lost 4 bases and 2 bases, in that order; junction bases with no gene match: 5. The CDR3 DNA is TGTGCCAGCAGCTATTCGACTAGCGGGGGACAAGAGACCCAGTACTTC. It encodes CASSYSTSGGQETQYF.

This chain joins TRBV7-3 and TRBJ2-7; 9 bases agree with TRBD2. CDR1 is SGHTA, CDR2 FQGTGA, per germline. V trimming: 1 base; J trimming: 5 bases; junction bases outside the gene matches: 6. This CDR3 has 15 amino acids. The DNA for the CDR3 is TGTGCCAGCAGCTTAAGTAGCGGGAGTATGAACGAGCAGTACTTC. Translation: CASSLSSGSMNEQYF.

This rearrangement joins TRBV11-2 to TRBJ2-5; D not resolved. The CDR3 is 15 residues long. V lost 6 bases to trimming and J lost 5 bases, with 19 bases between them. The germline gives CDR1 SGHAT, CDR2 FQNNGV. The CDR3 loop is CASRRIGGIRETQYF. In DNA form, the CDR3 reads TGTGCCAGCAGACGGATCGGCGGCATTAGGGAGACCCAGTACTTC.

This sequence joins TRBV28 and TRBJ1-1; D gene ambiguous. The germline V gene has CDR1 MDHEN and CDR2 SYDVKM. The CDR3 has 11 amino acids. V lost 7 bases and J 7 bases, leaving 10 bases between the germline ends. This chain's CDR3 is CASTARSEAFF. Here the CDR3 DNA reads TGTGCCAGCACCGCGAGGAGTGAAGCTTTCTTT.

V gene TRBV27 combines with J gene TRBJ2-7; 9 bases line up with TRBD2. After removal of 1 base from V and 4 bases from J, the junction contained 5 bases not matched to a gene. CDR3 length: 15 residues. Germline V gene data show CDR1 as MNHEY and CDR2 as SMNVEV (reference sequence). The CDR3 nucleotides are TGTGCCAGCAGTTTATACGCGGGAGGGCCTTACGAGCAGTACTTC. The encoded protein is CASSLYAGGPYEQYF.